The rows below give T cell receptor beta chains drawn from one sample of a study of tumor and adjacent non-tumor tissue in lung cancer. MiXCR, run by TCRdb on the multiplex PCR reads, gives a single entry per CDR3 protein. This table holds about 120,000 distinct CDR3 sequences, 55% to 75% found once. The sequencing sample was made of lung tumor tissue. All receptors derive from a man aged 25 to 45 with non-small cell lung cancer. Both conserved end residues are part of each CDR3. The order of the fields is clone size, J gene, V gene, D gene, CDR3 protein, CDR3 DNA. The D gene is left open where the match is weak. For some rows the clone size is stated as once, few or many, or as a class when expanded; others skip it.

clone size: -
J gene: TRBJ1-3
V gene: TRBV12-3/TRBV12-4
D gene: -
CDR3 protein: CASRLLQISGNTIYF
CDR3 DNA: TGTGCCAGCAGGCTCCTACAGATCTCTGGAAACACCATATATTTC

clone size: -
J gene: TRBJ2-5
V gene: TRBV5-1
D gene: -
CDR3 protein: CASSLDAPRETQYF
CDR3 DNA: TGCGCCAGCAGCTTGGACGCTCCCCGGGAGACCCAGTACTTC

clone size: once
J gene: TRBJ2-5
V gene: TRBV7-3
D gene: -
CDR3 protein: CASRAYVEETQYF
CDR3 DNA: TGTGCCAGCAGGGCATATGTGGAGGAGACCCAGTACTTC

clone size: many
J gene: TRBJ2-3
V gene: TRBV5-4
D gene: -
CDR3 protein: CASSHEGRDTQYF
CDR3 DNA: TGTGCCAGCAGCCATGAGGGTCGCGATACGCAGTATTTT

clone size: many
J gene: TRBJ1-3
V gene: TRBV6-5
D gene: -
CDR3 protein: CASRRDRASGNTIYF
CDR3 DNA: TGTGCCAGCAGAAGGGACCGCGCCTCTGGAAACACCATATATTTT

clone size: -
J gene: TRBJ2-1
V gene: TRBV11-2
D gene: -
CDR3 protein: CVSSLWTVGRNEQFF
CDR3 DNA: TGTGTCAGCAGCTTATGGACAGTGGGGAGGAATGAGCAGTTCTTC

clone size: many
J gene: TRBJ2-3
V gene: TRBV6-6
D gene: TRBD2
CDR3 protein: CASSPWVAGGLGTDTQYF
CDR3 DNA: TGTGCCAGCAGCCCCTGGGTAGCGGGGGGGCTGGGCACAGATACGCAGTATTTT

clone size: -
J gene: TRBJ1-5
V gene: TRBV24-1
D gene: -
CDR3 protein: CATTPGAQHF
CDR3 DNA: TGTGCCACCACCCCAGGGGCCCAGCATTTT

clone size: many
J gene: TRBJ2-6
V gene: TRBV29-1
D gene: TRBD2
CDR3 protein: CSVEEVAGVSGANVLTF
CDR3 DNA: TGCAGCGTTGAGGAGGTAGCGGGAGTTTCTGGGGCCAACGTCCTGACTTTC

clone size: -
J gene: TRBJ2-7
V gene: TRBV12-3/TRBV12-4
D gene: -
CDR3 protein: CTSSLETVKQYF
CDR3 DNA: TGTACCAGCAGTTTAGAGACAGTAAAGCAGTACTTC

clone size: many
J gene: TRBJ2-1
V gene: TRBV6-5
D gene: -
CDR3 protein: CASSPGLGLYNEQFF
CDR3 DNA: TGTGCCAGCAGCCCCGGACTGGGACTTTACAATGAGCAGTTCTTC

clone size: -
J gene: TRBJ2-2
V gene: TRBV24-1
D gene: TRBD1
CDR3 protein: CATSDTTGKSGELFF
CDR3 DNA: TGTGCCACCAGTGACACGACAGGGAAAAGCGGGGAGCTGTTTTTT

clone size: -
J gene: TRBJ1-1
V gene: TRBV12-3/TRBV12-4
D gene: -
CDR3 protein: CANSPRQNTEAFF
CDR3 DNA: TGTGCCAACAGTCCTAGACAGAACACTGAAGCTTTCTTT

clone size: many
J gene: TRBJ2-7
V gene: TRBV13
D gene: TRBD2
CDR3 protein: CASRLAGYEQYF
CDR3 DNA: TGTGCCTCCCGACTAGCGGGCTACGAGCAGTACTTC

clone size: -
J gene: TRBJ1-1
V gene: TRBV2
D gene: -
CDR3 protein: CASRTGSEAFF
CDR3 DNA: TGTGCCAGCAGGACAGGATCTGAAGCTTTCTTT

clone size: -
J gene: TRBJ2-7
V gene: TRBV4-2
D gene: -
CDR3 protein: CASSQGYACSYEQYF
CDR3 DNA: TGTGCCAGCAGCCAAGGTTATGCATGCTCCTACGAGCAGTACTTC

clone size: once
J gene: TRBJ2-1
V gene: TRBV20-1
D gene: TRBD2
CDR3 protein: CSARTEGGHNERFF
CDR3 DNA: TGCAGTGCTAGAACGGAGGGAGGGCATAATGAGCGGTTCTTC

clone size: -
J gene: TRBJ2-7
V gene: TRBV7-8
D gene: -
CDR3 protein: CASSLGHYVYEQYF
CDR3 DNA: TGTGCCAGCAGCCTGGGACATTATGTCTACGAGCAGTACTTC

clone size: -
J gene: TRBJ1-3
V gene: TRBV4-2
D gene: TRBD1
CDR3 protein: CANSQASDRTGNTIYF
CDR3 DNA: TGTGCCAACAGCCAAGCCTCGGACAGGACAGGAAACACCATATATTTT

clone size: many
J gene: TRBJ1-1
V gene: TRBV5-4
D gene: -
CDR3 protein: CASSPTVPGLTEAFF
CDR3 DNA: TGTGCCAGCAGCCCGACGGTTCCGGGCCTCACTGAAGCTTTCTTT

clone size: -
J gene: TRBJ2-1
V gene: TRBV4-1
D gene: TRBD2
CDR3 protein: CASSPSASGRRGNEQFF
CDR3 DNA: TGCGCCAGCAGCCCCAGTGCAAGCGGGAGGAGGGGCAATGAGCAGTTCTTC

clone size: -
J gene: TRBJ2-3
V gene: TRBV6-1
D gene: -
CDR3 protein: CVSSPSDTQYF
CDR3 DNA: TGTGTAAGCAGTCCTTCGGATACGCAGTATTTT

clone size: -
J gene: TRBJ1-1
V gene: TRBV30
D gene: -
CDR3 protein: CAWRETGLSTEAFF
CDR3 DNA: TGTGCCTGGAGAGAGACAGGTCTGAGTACTGAAGCTTTCTTT

clone size: -
J gene: TRBJ2-1
V gene: TRBV11-2
D gene: TRBD1
CDR3 protein: CASSLGQTTGDSEQFF
CDR3 DNA: TGTGCCAGCAGCTTAGGGCAGACAACTGGGGACAGTGAGCAGTTCTTC

clone size: many
J gene: TRBJ2-2
V gene: TRBV7-8
D gene: TRBD2
CDR3 protein: CASSLGTSGGELFF
CDR3 DNA: TGTGCCAGCAGCTTAGGGACTAGCGGCGGGGAGCTGTTTTTT

clone size: -
J gene: TRBJ2-7
V gene: TRBV20-1
D gene: -
CDR3 protein: CSATGSYERYF
CDR3 DNA: TGCAGTGCTACCGGGTCCTACGAGCGGTACTTC

clone size: -
J gene: TRBJ2-3
V gene: TRBV20-1
D gene: TRBD2
CDR3 protein: CTARVTSGSTDTQYF
CDR3 DNA: TGCACTGCTAGGGTGACTAGCGGTTCCACAGATACGCAGTATTTT

clone size: many
J gene: TRBJ1-2
V gene: TRBV5-4
D gene: -
CDR3 protein: CASSFVQGGSYTF
CDR3 DNA: TGTGCCAGCAGCTTTGTCCAGGGAGGGAGCTACACCTTC

clone size: -
J gene: TRBJ2-3
V gene: TRBV4-3
D gene: -
CDR3 protein: CASSRSNVDTHYF
CDR3 DNA: TGCGCCAGCAGCCGGTCAAACGTGGATACGCATTACTTT

clone size: once
J gene: TRBJ2-3
V gene: TRBV7-9
D gene: -
CDR3 protein: CASSLYPTPDTQYF
CDR3 DNA: TGTGCCAGTAGCTTATACCCCACACCAGATACGCAGTATTTT

clone size: many
J gene: TRBJ2-7
V gene: TRBV5-6
D gene: TRBD1
CDR3 protein: CASSFPRTGFTNEQYF
CDR3 DNA: TGTGCCAGCAGCTTTCCGCGGACAGGGTTCACAAACGAGCAGTACTTC

clone size: -
J gene: TRBJ2-1
V gene: TRBV7-8
D gene: -
CDR3 protein: CASSAQGSEQFF
CDR3 DNA: TGTGCCAGCAGCGCACAGGGTAGTGAACAGTTCTTC

clone size: -
J gene: TRBJ2-2
V gene: TRBV11-3
D gene: -
CDR3 protein: CASNLFSTGELFF
CDR3 DNA: TGTGCTAGCAACTTATTCAGCACCGGGGAGCTGTTTTTT

clone size: -
J gene: TRBJ1-2
V gene: TRBV20-1
D gene: -
CDR3 protein: CSARTGTTLYGYTF
CDR3 DNA: TGCAGTGCTAGAACCGGGACCACTCTCTATGGCTACACCTTC

clone size: many
J gene: TRBJ2-7
V gene: TRBV6-6
D gene: TRBD1
CDR3 protein: CASSRQGSSSYEQYF
CDR3 DNA: TGTGCCAGCAGCCGACAGGGGTCGAGCTCCTACGAGCAGTACTTC

clone size: -
J gene: TRBJ1-1
V gene: TRBV11-2
D gene: -
CDR3 protein: CASSIYGVTEAFF
CDR3 DNA: TGTGCCAGCAGCATATACGGTGTGACTGAAGCTTTCTTT

clone size: -
J gene: TRBJ1-2
V gene: TRBV4-3
D gene: -
CDR3 protein: CASSQDLGQKYGYTF
CDR3 DNA: TGTGCCAGCAGCCAAGATCTTGGACAGAAGTATGGCTACACCTTC

clone size: -
J gene: TRBJ1-4
V gene: TRBV29-1
D gene: -
CDR3 protein: CSVCRPVWGEELFF
CDR3 DNA: TGCAGCGTCTGCCGGCCAGTGTGGGGTGAAGAACTGTTTTTT

clone size: -
J gene: TRBJ2-7
V gene: TRBV11-2
D gene: -
CDR3 protein: CASSISPFYEQYF
CDR3 DNA: TGTGCCAGCAGCATTAGTCCGTTCTACGAACAGTACTTC

clone size: few
J gene: TRBJ1-1
V gene: TRBV4-1
D gene: -
CDR3 protein: CASTEGASGYSEAFF
CDR3 DNA: TGCGCCAGCACCGAAGGGGCATCCGGTTACTCTGAAGCTTTCTTT

clone size: -
J gene: TRBJ2-2
V gene: TRBV4-3
D gene: -
CDR3 protein: CASSQDSRTWNIGELFF
CDR3 DNA: TGCGCTAGCAGCCAAGACTCCCGAACTTGGAACATCGGGGAGCTGTTTTTT

clone size: -
J gene: TRBJ2-1
V gene: TRBV6-5
D gene: TRBD1
CDR3 protein: CVSSTGGAGVDEQFF
CDR3 DNA: TGTGTCAGCAGTACAGGGGGCGCGGGAGTAGATGAGCAATTCTTC

clone size: -
J gene: TRBJ2-7
V gene: TRBV11-2
D gene: -
CDR3 protein: CASSLGREDEQYF
CDR3 DNA: TGTGCCAGCAGCCTAGGCAGGGAGGACGAGCAGTACTTC

clone size: -
J gene: TRBJ2-7
V gene: TRBV12-3/TRBV12-4
D gene: -
CDR3 protein: CASNLGLPHYEQYF
CDR3 DNA: TGTGCAAGCAATTTGGGGCTGCCCCACTACGAGCAGTACTTC

clone size: many
J gene: TRBJ1-2
V gene: TRBV5-1
D gene: -
CDR3 protein: CASSGSPASYGYTF
CDR3 DNA: TGCGCCAGCAGCGGGTCGCCTGCCAGCTATGGCTACACCTTC

clone size: -
J gene: TRBJ2-4
V gene: TRBV5-4
D gene: -
CDR3 protein: CATSPDWATKNIQYF
CDR3 DNA: TGTGCCACCAGCCCGGATTGGGCCACCAAGAACATTCAGTACTTC

clone size: many
J gene: TRBJ1-1
V gene: TRBV4-3
D gene: -
CDR3 protein: CASSQNRDTEAFF
CDR3 DNA: TGCGCCAGCAGCCAGAACCGGGACACTGAAGCTTTCTTT

clone size: few
J gene: TRBJ2-1
V gene: TRBV7-2
D gene: -
CDR3 protein: CASSLEDSNEQFF
CDR3 DNA: TGTGCCAGCAGCTTAGAGGACTCCAATGAGCAGTTCTTC

clone size: many
J gene: TRBJ2-5
V gene: TRBV20-1
D gene: TRBD1
CDR3 protein: CSAGGQGAQETQYF
CDR3 DNA: TGCAGTGCTGGGGGACAGGGGGCCCAGGAGACCCAGTACTTC

clone size: few
J gene: TRBJ2-2
V gene: TRBV18
D gene: -
CDR3 protein: CASSPSRPSGELFF
CDR3 DNA: TGTGCCAGCTCACCAAGCCGACCGTCCGGGGAGCTGTTTTTT

clone size: many
J gene: TRBJ1-1
V gene: TRBV6-1
D gene: TRBD1
CDR3 protein: CASSATGRVGNTEAFF
CDR3 DNA: TGTGCCAGCAGTGCGACAGGGAGGGTTGGGAACACTGAAGCTTTCTTT

clone size: many
J gene: TRBJ1-3
V gene: TRBV11-2
D gene: -
CDR3 protein: CASSLRRSSGNTIYF
CDR3 DNA: TGTGCCAGCAGCTTACGCAGGAGCTCTGGAAACACCATATATTTT

clone size: -
J gene: TRBJ2-5
V gene: TRBV5-4
D gene: -
CDR3 protein: CASSSAGAMTQYF
CDR3 DNA: TGTGCCAGCAGCTCGGCAGGTGCAATGACCCAGTACTTC

clone size: once
J gene: TRBJ2-1
V gene: TRBV4-1
D gene: -
CDR3 protein: CASSQDLGGIENELFF
CDR3 DNA: TGCGCCAGCAGCCAAGATTTGGGGGGTATCGAGAATGAGCTGTTCTTC

clone size: -
J gene: TRBJ1-1
V gene: TRBV5-4
D gene: TRBD1
CDR3 protein: CASSPLTGRDTEALF
CDR3 DNA: TGTGCCAGCAGCCCACTGACAGGGCGCGACACTGAAGCTCTCTTT

clone size: once
J gene: TRBJ2-1
V gene: TRBV5-4
D gene: -
CDR3 protein: CVSSSLVGQSSYNEQFF
CDR3 DNA: TGTGTCAGCAGCTCCTTAGTGGGCCAGAGCTCCTACAATGAGCAGTTCTTC

clone size: few
J gene: TRBJ1-5
V gene: TRBV18
D gene: TRBD1
CDR3 protein: CASSLSTGEQPQHF
CDR3 DNA: TGTGCCAGCTCACTTTCGACAGGGGAACAGCCCCAGCATTTT

clone size: -
J gene: TRBJ2-2
V gene: TRBV11-1
D gene: -
CDR3 protein: CASSPSLQGTGELFF
CDR3 DNA: TGTGCCAGCAGCCCAAGCCTACAGGGAACCGGGGAGCTGTTTTTC

clone size: -
J gene: TRBJ1-2
V gene: TRBV12-3/TRBV12-4
D gene: -
CDR3 protein: CASSHEIGCTF
CDR3 DNA: TGTGCCAGCAGTCATGAGATCGGCTGCACCTTC

clone size: many
J gene: TRBJ1-1
V gene: TRBV7-8
D gene: -
CDR3 protein: CASADGTPNTEAFF
CDR3 DNA: TGTGCCAGCGCCGACGGGACGCCGAACACTGAAGCTTTCTTT